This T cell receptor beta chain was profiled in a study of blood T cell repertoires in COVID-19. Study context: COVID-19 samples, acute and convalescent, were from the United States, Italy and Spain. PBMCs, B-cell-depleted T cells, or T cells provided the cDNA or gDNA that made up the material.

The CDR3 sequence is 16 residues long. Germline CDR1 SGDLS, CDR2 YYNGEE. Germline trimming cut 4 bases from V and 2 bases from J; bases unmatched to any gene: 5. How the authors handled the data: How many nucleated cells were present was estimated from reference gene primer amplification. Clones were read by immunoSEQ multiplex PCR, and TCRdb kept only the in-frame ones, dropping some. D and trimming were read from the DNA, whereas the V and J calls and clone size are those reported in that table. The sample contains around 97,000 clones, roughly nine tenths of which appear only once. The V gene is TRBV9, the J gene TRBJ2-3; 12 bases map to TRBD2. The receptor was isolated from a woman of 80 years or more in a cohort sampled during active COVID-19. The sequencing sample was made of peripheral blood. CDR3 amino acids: CASSYGLAGSTDTQYF. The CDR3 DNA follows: TGTGCCAGCAGCTACGGACTAGCGGGGTCCACAGATACGCAGTATTTT.